Each of the 19 T cell receptor beta chains below was sequenced from the same sample in a study of blood T cell repertoires in COVID-19. Produced via immunoSEQ multiplex PCR; TCRdb's table is partial and in-frame only. The sample carries roughly 350,000 clones, around 87% recorded once. Sequencing was carried out using peripheral blood. These receptors were obtained from a woman between 45 and 60 years old with active or convalescent COVID-19.

The rearrangement joins TRBV18 to TRBJ2-2; 7 positions match TRBD1. CDR1 is KGHSH, CDR2 LQKENI, per germline. J gave up 6 bases and V 3 bases, and 10 bases lay outside the gene matches. The CDR3 is made up of 16 amino acids. The CDR3 sequence: CASSPAEDRKPGELFF. Written as DNA, the CDR3 is TGTGCCAGCTCACCGGCGGAGGACAGGAAGCCCGGGGAGCTGTTTTTT.

V usage is TRBV7-9 and J usage is TRBJ2-2, with D unresolved. This CDR3 contains 13 residues. Germline CDR1 SEHNR, CDR2 FQNEAQ (reference sequence). Trimming left V 0 bases short and J 8 bases short, with 7 bases between. The CDR3 DNA is TGTGCCAGCAGCTTAGCGGGCTGGGGGGAGCTGTTTTTT. This encodes CASSLAGWGELFF.

A single count supports this clone. This chain connects TRBV4-1 to TRBJ1-2; 7 bases are shared with TRBD1. The junction had 0 bases not matched to a gene; V was cut back by 0 bases and J by 2 bases. Germline V lookup: CDR1 MGHRA, CDR2 YSYEKL. CDR3 length equals 14 residues. CDR3 DNA sequence: TGCGCCAGCAGCCAAGACAGGGGGAACTATGGCTACACCTTC. Translating it yields CASSQDRGNYGYTF.

V gene TRBV9 combines with J gene TRBJ2-2, with D unresolved. Deletions cut 3 bases from V and 0 bases from J, with 9 bases between. The CDR3 runs 15 residues. From germline, CDR1 is SGDLS and CDR2 YYNGEE. The CDR3: CASSAVSANTGELFF. CDR3 nucleotides: TGTGCCAGCAGCGCCGTTTCAGCGAACACCGGGGAGCTGTTTTTT.

CDR3 residues: CASSPWTGFDEQFF. CDR3 nucleotide sequence: TGTGCCAGTAGTCCATGGACAGGGTTCGATGAGCAGTTCTTC. The rearrangement uses TRBV19 and TRBJ2-1; TRBD1 matches at 8 bases. This CDR3 spans 14 amino acids. V shed 5 bases and J 8 bases; nucleotides not matched to a gene: 8. Germline V gives CDR1 LNHDA, CDR2 SQIVND (reference sequence).

The chain couples TRBV6-6 to TRBJ1-1; possible D gene TRBD1, 6 bases. This CDR3 region has 15 residues. The V end lost 2 bases, the J end lost 11 bases, and 21 bases lay between the germline ends. Germline CDR1 and CDR2: MNHNY and SVGAGI (reference sequence). The CDR3 here is CASSYTQGLLLGAFF. CDR3 bases: TGTGCCAGCAGTTACACACAGGGTCTCCTCTTGGGTGCTTTCTTT.

The chain combines TRBV2 with TRBJ2-5; 7 bases are a match to TRBD2. J was trimmed by 5 bases and V by 7 bases; bases with no gene match: 10. The CDR3 is 14 amino acids. Germline CDR1 reads SNHLY; CDR2 reads FYNNEI. The CDR3 sequence: CASIPGEGRETQYF. The CDR3 region has the DNA TGTGCCAGCATCCCGGGGGAGGGCCGGGAGACCCAGTACTTC. Using reference TRBV2 and TRBJ2-5 for the parts outside the CDR3, the full variable domain is EPEVTQTPSHQVTQMGQEVILRCVPISNHLYFYWYRQILGQKVEFLVSFYNNEISEKSEIFDDQFSVERPDGSNFTLKIRSTKLEDSAMYFCASIPGEGRETQYFGPGTRLLVL.

The chain couples TRBV30 to TRBJ2-7, with 8 bases identical to TRBD1. CDR1 is GTSNPN and CDR2 is SVGIG in the germline V gene (reference sequence). The CDR3 runs 15 residues. J lost 0 bases, V lost 3 bases, and 7 bases had no gene match. The chain's CDR3 is CAWSGQGRSSYEQYF. As DNA, the CDR3 is TGTGCCTGGAGCGGACAGGGCAGGAGCTCCTACGAGCAGTACTTC.

The rearrangement links TRBV27 to TRBJ2-5; 8 bases agree with TRBD1. V dropped 6 bases and J dropped 5; count of bases not matched to a gene: 5. CDR3 length: 13 amino acids. Germline lookup yields CDR1 MNHEY and CDR2 SMNVEV (reference sequence). The CDR3 region is CASSPRTGETQYF. The CDR3 DNA reads TGTGCCAGCAGCCCCCGGACAGGGGAGACCCAGTACTTC.

This chain uses TRBV7-6 with TRBJ2-7; a weak D match, TRBD1 (6 bases). Deletions cut 9 bases from V and 6 bases from J, with 12 bases between. This CDR3 comprises 11 residues. CDR1 is SGHVS, CDR2 FNYEAQ, per germline. The CDR3 DNA reads as TGTGCCAGTAGCAGGGGTGGCGAGCAGTACTTC. It specifies CASSRGGEQYF.

This clone occurred once. This chain links TRBV19 with TRBJ1-1, with 9 bases fitting TRBD1. This CDR3 region has 15 residues. J gave up 5 bases and V 4 bases, and 8 bases lay outside the gene matches. Looked up from germline, CDR1 is LNHDA and CDR2 is SQIVND (reference sequence). The CDR3 sequence: CASSTNRGRVTEAFF. DNA for the CDR3: TGTGCCAGTAGTACGAACAGGGGGCGCGTGACTGAAGCTTTCTTT. The full variable domain, in which reference TRBV19 and TRBJ1-1 provide the parts outside the CDR3, is DGGITQSPKYLFRKEGQNVTLSCEQNLNHDAMYWYRQDPGQGLRLIYYSQIVNDFQKGDIAEGYSVSREKKESFPLTVTSAQKNPTAFYLCASSTNRGRVTEAFFGQGTRLTVV.

V is TRBV5-8 and J is TRBJ1-6; no clear D gene. The CDR3 consists of 12 residues. V dropped 4 bases and J dropped 9 bases, with 8 bases sitting between them. The germline V gene has CDR1 SGHTS and CDR2 YDEGEE. The CDR3: CASSLSVSPLHF. In nucleotides, the CDR3 is TGTGCCAGCAGCCTATCTGTTTCACCCCTCCACTTT.

This clone was seen a single time. V is TRBV5-5 and J is TRBJ1-1, with D possibly TRBD1 on 6 matching bases. The CDR3 runs 13 residues. V shed 0 bases and J shed 10 bases, with 13 bases lying between them. The germline gives CDR1 SGHKS, CDR2 YYEKEE (reference sequence). The CDR3 reads CASSLARGDGAFF. CDR3 DNA: TGTGCCAGCAGCTTGGCCAGGGGAGACGGAGCTTTCTTT.

The chain joins TRBV7-2 to TRBJ2-5; D not resolved. This CDR3 contains 13 residues. CDR1 is SGHTA, CDR2 FQGNSA, per germline. The ends were cut back, 4 bases at V and 4 bases at J, with 10 bases in the middle. This chain's CDR3 is CASSSFLIETQYF. The DNA of the CDR3 is TGTGCCAGCAGCTCGTTTTTAATAGAGACCCAGTACTTC.

This clone was observed once. The chain uses TRBV4-1 and TRBJ1-1; no clear D gene. CDR1 is MGHRA, CDR2 YSYEKL, per germline. Trimming took 4 bases from V and 1 from J, leaving 10 bases between them. This CDR3 is 14 amino acids long. DNA for the CDR3: TGCGCCAGCAGCCCTTTGGAGAGGAACACTGAAGCTTTCTTT. Protein product: CASSPLERNTEAFF.

The V call is TRBV5-1, the J call TRBJ2-3, with 12 bases identical to TRBD2. The CDR3 length is 17 residues. Unmatched junction bases numbered 8, after V lost 4 bases and J lost 2 bases. Germline V gene sequence: CDR1 SGHRS, CDR2 YFSETQ. CDR3 sequence reads: CASSITTSGRDTDTQYF. The CDR3 DNA sequence: TGCGCCAGCAGCATCACGACTAGCGGGAGAGACACAGATACGCAGTATTTT.

Comments on this clone: Other DNA sequences within the sample encode an identical CDR3. The chain couples TRBV12-3 or TRBV12-4 to TRBJ1-2, with 8 bases that match TRBD1. V was pared by 3 bases and J by 3 bases, with 0 bases of the junction left unmatched. The CDR3 covers 13 residues. The CDR3 spells CASSLGQDYGYTF. CDR3 sequence (DNA): TGTGCCAGCAGTTTGGGACAGGACTATGGCTACACCTTC.

V usage is TRBV10-3 and J usage is TRBJ1-1; TRBD1 matches at 8 bases. The trim removed 10 bases at V and 4 bases at J, leaving 8 bases unmatched. This CDR3 comprises 13 residues. CDR1 is ENHRY, CDR2 SYGVKD, per germline. The CDR3 region is CATSDRVLTEAFF. In DNA form, the CDR3 reads TGTGCCACGTCGGACAGGGTCCTCACTGAAGCTTTCTTT.

V usage is TRBV15 and J usage is TRBJ2-7, with D tentatively TRBD2 (6 bases). Germline-derived CDR1 and CDR2 are LNHNV and YYDKDF (reference sequence). With 8 bases removed from V and 0 bases from J, the gap between germline ends came to 17 bases. The CDR3 extends over 15 amino acids. The CDR3 is CATGRGGSSSYEQYF. In nucleotides, the CDR3 is TGTGCCACCGGCCGTGGGGGGTCAAGCTCCTACGAGCAGTACTTC.